This T cell receptor beta chain was captured in a study of technical replicates of blood from several donors. Profiling relied on immunoSEQ multiplex PCR, and the TCRdb table lists in-frame clones only, not all of them. The sample includes 75,000 to 90,000 clones, 75% to 95% of them seen just once. The CDR3 has 13 residues. Per the germline V gene, CDR1 is MDHEN and CDR2 is SYDVKM. Trimming stripped 2 bases from V and 3 bases from J, with 7 bases between. The gene calls are TRBV28 and TRBJ1-2; D is uncertain. Sequenced: T cells isolated from PBMCs. The sequence was obtained from a human donor in good health. This chain's CDR3 is CASSLRRDYGYTF. CDR3 bases: TGTGCCAGCAGTTTAAGGAGGGACTATGGCTACACCTTC.